This TCR beta chain originates from a study of blood T cell repertoires in COVID-19 (dated by TCRdb to about 2020). For the study in its entirety: Samples from collaborators originated in the United States, Italy and Spain and spanned both the acute and convalescent phases of COVID-19. Subjects who had been exposed to COVID-19, were actively infected with it, or had recovered from it provided the deeply sampled blood TCRbeta repertoires that made up the dataset. Samples were obtained from the ongoing ImmuneRACE study (first 160 participants) and from 950 to 1,500 subjects provided by 6 global collaborators. The repertoires were released in a freely available public database meant as a resource for research on the immune response to SARS-CoV-2. The sample metadata nearly always contained a de-identified subject ID, COVID-19 status, age in years and sex. The material from the prospective study consisted of cDNA or gDNA derived from T cells, B-cell-depleted T cells, or PBMCs. Where available, HLA class I and class II types were taken from metadata supplied by the sample provider and were not determined by assay-based typing. General study outcomes and caveats: How much clinical and demographic metadata was included differed by source and by participant, and the metadata was provided uncurated.

Note on this clone: The clone's antigen remains unknown. Base qualities are missing; no much larger clone stands one base away.

The CDR1 and CDR2 encoded by the germline V gene (reference sequence) are SGHNT and YYREEE. V was cut back by 4 bases and J by 1 base, leaving a gap of 18 bases between them. From the cysteine up to the phenylalanine, the CDR3 has a length of 16 residues. The only DNA kept is the CDR3, 48 bases in frame from the first base. The collaborating institutions used their own protocols to collect whole blood in K2EDTA tubes. For TCRbeta analysis, collaborators shipped samples in one of three forms: frozen whole blood, isolated PBMCs, or DNA extracted from either of those sample types. The immunoSEQ Assay, a bias-controlled multiplex PCR, was used to amplify TCRbeta CDR3 regions from genomic DNA. The paper's data handling went like this. The number of nucleated cells in each sample was estimated by amplification of reference gene primers within the assay. To quantify the absolute abundance of each unique TCRbeta CDR3 rearrangement, sequence reads were collapsed and filtered. For each sample, productive Simpson clonality was calculated as the square root of Simpson's diversity index across productive rearrangements. Entries here come from immuneACCESS through TCRdb and include only in-frame sequences with V and J called. Some clones fail to appear in such tables; in the studies checked, an unresolved V gene covers under half of the shortfall, and the cause of the remainder is unknown. V, J and clone size reflect that table, while D and trimming were determined from the DNA. For this sample the table gives around 380,000 clones, of which more than 75% were detected only once. About 1% of the sample is taken by the ten largest.

The V and J genes are TRBV5-4 and TRBJ2-7; tentative D gene TRBD2, with 6 bases matching. Material: peripheral blood. The source of this sequence is a human donor with acute or convalescent COVID-19. The donor label of this sample is uncertain. The CDR3 protein sequence reads: CASSRGIPRKSYEQYF. The DNA sequence is TGTGCCAGCAGCCGGGGGATCCCACGAAAGTCCTACGAGCAGTACTTC.